The clone carrying this TCR beta chain was detected only a few times. The sample comes from a study of tumor-infiltrating lymphocytes in oesophageal squamous cell carcinoma. Germline V gene sequence: CDR1 MNHNS, CDR2 SASEGT. CDR3 length: 15 amino acids. V lost 7 bases to trimming and J lost 3 bases; unmatched junction nucleotides: 10. TCRdb reprocessed the PCR reads via MiXCR and lists one record per CDR3 protein. This table holds fewer than 15,000 distinct CDR3 sequences, around 56% found once. The chain uses TRBV6-1 and TRBJ2-7, with TRBD1 identical over 9 bases. Sequenced input: blood. This clonotype was obtained from a female donor with esophageal squamous cell carcinoma. DNA of the CDR3: TGTGCCAGCATCGGAACAGGGGGCAAAAACTACGAGCAGTACTTC. As protein: CASIGTGGKNYEQYF.